This T cell receptor beta chain was observed in a study of T cell responses to AZD1222 COVID-19 vaccine. Study at large: Pooled samples include second doses given at about 4 or 12 weeks.

Notes on the study in general: Once two AZD1222 doses were given, Spike-specific TCR breadth and depth went up. Mostly white British, mostly female donors; authors suggested clonal diversity may be underestimated.

V was clipped by 4 bases and J by 0 bases, with 10 bases between them. The CDR3 consists of 14 residues. CDR1 and CDR2 from the germline V gene are MDHEN and SYDVKM. Clones were read by immunoSEQ multiplex PCR, and TCRdb kept only the in-frame ones, dropping some. The sample carries more than 95,000 clones, around 89% recorded once. Details on this clone: Its target is not known.

This sequence originates from an adult in good health. Material: peripheral blood, obtained on day 0 of AZD1222 vaccination. The chain has TRBV28 and TRBJ2-7; perhaps TRBD2 as D (5 bases). The chain's CDR3 is CASSSDGLSYEQYF. Written as DNA, the CDR3 is TGTGCCAGCAGTTCAGACGGACTCTCCTACGAGCAGTACTTC.